A selection of T cell receptor beta chains follows, all from one sample in a study of T-cell memory formation after mild COVID-19. TCRdb fed the 5' RACE reads into MiXCR, producing one record per CDR3 protein. The sample yields hundreds of thousands of distinct CDR3 sequences, 20% to 25% seen once. The sequenced sample consisted of PBMCs or a T cell subset sorted from them (not recorded which). The receptors stem from an adult woman who had mild COVID-19 (a few samples of this study predate the infection). Cell type and time point are not known. CDR3s include the opening cysteine and the closing phenylalanine or tryptophan. The D gene is left open where the match is weak. Clone size is not always given. Where it is, it says once, few, many or a class for expanded clones.

V	size	D	J	DNA	CDR3
TRBV18	few	.	TRBJ1-6	TGTGCCAGCTCACCTGGAGGAGATTCACCCCTCCACTTT	CASSPGGDSPLHF
TRBV7-9	.	.	TRBJ1-5	TGTGCCAGCGGAAGGGGTGAGCCCCAGCATTTT	CASGRGEPQHF
TRBV30	.	TRBD2	TRBJ2-5	TGTGCCTGGAGTAGGCTAGCGGGTGGAGGAAAAGAGACCCAGTACTTC	CAWSRLAGGGKETQYF
TRBV12-3/TRBV12-4	few	.	TRBJ1-5	TGTGCCAGCAGCTTGGTGGGGGCGAGCAATCAGCCCCAGCATTTT	CASSLVGASNQPQHF
TRBV7-6	few	TRBD1	TRBJ2-7	TGTGCCAGCAGCCCAACCCAGACAGGGGGTTACGAGCAGTACTTC	CASSPTQTGGYEQYF
TRBV29-1	.	.	TRBJ2-7	TGCAGCGGCCGATCGGGCCTCGAGGAGTACTTC	CSGRSGLEEYF
TRBV5-1	few	TRBD1	TRBJ2-1	TGCGCCAGCAGACCGAAGGGACAGGGGGCTGGGAATGAGCAGTTCTTC	CASRPKGQGAGNEQFF
TRBV5-1	few	.	TRBJ2-5	TGCGCCAGCAGCTTCGCGGATTTCCAAGAGACCCAGTACTTC	CASSFADFQETQYF
TRBV11-2	.	TRBD2	TRBJ2-1	TGTGCCAGCAGTAACTACGGGACAGAGATTAGCGGGAGTTCCTACAATGAGCAGTTCTTC	CASSNYGTEISGSSYNEQFF
TRBV5-1	few	TRBD1	TRBJ2-2	TGCGCCAGCAGCTCACCTTACAGGGGCGCGAACACCGGGGAGCTGTTTTTT	CASSSPYRGANTGELFF
TRBV6-2/TRBV6-3	.	TRBD1	TRBJ1-5	TGTGCCAGCAGTTACTTGACAGGGGGCAATCAGCCCCAGCATTTT	CASSYLTGGNQPQHF
TRBV20-1	many	.	TRBJ1-5	TGCAGTGCTAGTCCCAGGGACAAGTGGCTTCGAAACCGGCCCCAGCATTTT	CSASPRDKWLRNRPQHF
TRBV3-1	.	TRBD1	TRBJ2-7	TGTGCCAGCAGAGGACAGGCGAGCTACGAGCAGTACTTC	CASRGQASYEQYF
TRBV5-1	.	.	TRBJ2-1	TGCGCCAGCACCCGGCCGGGGCCCTACAATGAGCAGTTCTTC	CASTRPGPYNEQFF
TRBV12-3/TRBV12-4	few	TRBD2	TRBJ2-2	TGTGCCAGCAGTTCTCGACTAGCGGGGGGTCGCTTCGGGGAGCTGTTTTTT	CASSSRLAGGRFGELFF
TRBV7-9	.	.	TRBJ2-1	TGTGCCAGCAGCTTAGCGGAGTGGAGGGGTGATGAGCAGTTCTTC	CASSLAEWRGDEQFF
TRBV6-2/TRBV6-3	.	TRBD1	TRBJ2-4	TGTGCCAGCAGACCGACCGGGACAGGCAAAAACATTCAGTACTTC	CASRPTGTGKNIQYF
TRBV6-1	few	.	TRBJ2-1	TGTGCCAGCAGTGAACCGTTCAGGAGCTCCTACAATGAGCAGTTCTTC	CASSEPFRSSYNEQFF